The entry below gives a single T cell receptor beta chain sequence along with its context. The data are from a study of blood T cell repertoires in COVID-19. Turning to the study itself: Researchers got acute and convalescent COVID-19 samples from the United States, Italy and Spain. From T cells, B-cell-depleted T cells, or PBMCs came the material, which was cDNA or gDNA.

Germline CDR1 and CDR2: MDHEN and SYDVKM. The V end was cut by 5 bases, the J end by 0 bases, with 20 bases between. The CDR3 has 19 amino acids. Under the authors' procedure: Amplification of reference gene primers was used by the study to estimate nucleated cell counts. Repertoires were generated with immunoSEQ multiplex PCR, while TCRdb's copy carries only in-frame clones and drops some. D and trimming come from the DNA, and the V and J calls and clone size come from that table. The data hold some 200,000 clones, with roughly four fifths observed a single time. The chain couples TRBV28 to TRBJ1-6, with D uncertain. Sequences were obtained from peripheral blood. This clonotype originated in a woman between 35 and 50 years old with acute or convalescent COVID-19. CDR3 sequence reads: CASSSPIDTVSSYNSPLHF. The CDR3 DNA reads as TGTGCCAGCAGTAGTCCAATTGACACCGTGAGCTCCTATAATTCACCCCTCCACTTT.